This TCR beta chain was profiled in a study of CD8 T cells in Susac syndrome. The T cells that were sequenced for TCR beta were CD8+ and CD4+ cells from blood. Healthy donors constituted the controls, which were matched for age and sex. Purification of the CD8+ and CD4+ T cells relied on negative isolation, and TEMRA cells underwent FACS enrichment. The junction had 4 bases not matched to a gene; V was cut back by 4 bases and J by 7 bases. Germline values: CDR1 DFQATT, CDR2 SNEGSKA (reference sequence). The CDR3 runs 13 residues. Random hexamers were used to reverse transcribe roughly 0.5 to 1 ug of RNA. A multiplex approach, immunoSEQ multiplex PCR, amplified TCR beta CDR3 across 54 Vbeta and 13 Jbeta. TCRdb independently ran MiXCR on the immunoSEQ multiplex PCR reads; one entry per CDR3 protein. The data contain 120,000 or so distinct CDR3 sequences, 94% of them singletons.

The origin of this receptor is a human donor in good health. This sequence joins TRBV20-1 and TRBJ2-1; 10 positions match TRBD2. Sequenced input: CD4+ T cells from PBMCs. As DNA, the CDR3 is TGCAGTGCTAATCTAGCGGGAGTTAATGAGCAGTTCTTC. Its protein is CSANLAGVNEQFF.